This TCR beta chain was sequenced for a study of T cell repertoires in cytomegalovirus infection. Regarding the study as a whole: HLA-C-restricted TCR beta clonotypes specific for CMV led the ex vivo response.

Germline loops: CDR1 SNHLY, CDR2 FYNNEI. There are 15 residues in the CDR3. J lost 4 bases, V lost 6 bases, and 9 bases had no gene match. To note about this clonotype: Its antigen is still unknown.

Each CDR3 protein is one row after TCRdb ran MiXCR on the reads. The sample has 250,000 to 300,000 distinct CDR3 sequences; about a sixth are singletons. The clonotype originates from a human donor in good health (CMV status not recorded). Some clones in this sample may be carry-over from other donors' samples. The chain joins TRBV2 to TRBJ1-5; 7 bases match TRBD1. The sequenced material came from CD8+ T cells from PBMCs. The CDR3 loop reads CASRRDSGENQPQHF. CDR3 coding DNA: TGTGCCAGCAGGCGGGACAGCGGGGAGAATCAGCCCCAGCATTTT.